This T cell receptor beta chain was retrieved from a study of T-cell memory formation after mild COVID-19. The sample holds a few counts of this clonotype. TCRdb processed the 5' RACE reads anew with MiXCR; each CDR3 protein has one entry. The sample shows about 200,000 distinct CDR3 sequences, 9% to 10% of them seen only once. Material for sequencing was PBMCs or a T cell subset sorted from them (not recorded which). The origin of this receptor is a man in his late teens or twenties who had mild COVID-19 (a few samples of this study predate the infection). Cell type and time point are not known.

For the CDR3, the DNA is TGTGCCAGCAGTTTAACGTTCCGGACCCCGAGCTCCTACAATGAGCAGTTCTTC. It is translated as CASSLTFRTPSSYNEQFF. The V and J genes are TRBV12-3 or TRBV12-4 and TRBJ2-1; D uncertain. The CDR3 consists of 18 residues. Trimming stripped 2 bases from V and 0 bases from J, with 17 bases between.